This passage covers 32 T cell receptor beta chains from one sample sequenced in a study of identical twins. TCRdb processed the 5' RACE reads anew with MiXCR; each CDR3 protein has one entry. The table has 650,000 to 750,000 distinct CDR3 sequences, approximately 21% seen once; the top ten hold 4.3%. This sample was shared with a second study, whose subject was T cells expressing NK-cell markers.

The sample comprised PBMCs. The source is a woman in her late teens or twenties in good health.

The rearrangement links TRBV6-1 to TRBJ2-6, with a weak D call TRBD1 (5 bases). This CDR3 region has 13 residues. V was pared by 6 bases and J by 4 bases, with 7 bases between. Germline CDR1 MNHNS, CDR2 SASEGT. CDR3 DNA: TGTGCCAGCAGACAGGCGGGGGCCAACGTCCTGACTTTC. Residues: CASRQAGANVLTF.

This clonotype was counted at least ten times. The V gene is TRBV27, the J gene TRBJ1-5; D is uncertain. The CDR3 extends over 15 amino acids. Trimming removed 6 bases from V and 2 bases from J, with 14 bases in between. Germline-derived CDR1 and CDR2 are MNHEY and SMNVEV (reference sequence). The CDR3 loop reads CASRPGALGNQPQHF. The CDR3 DNA reads TGTGCCAGCAGACCTGGTGCGCTAGGCAATCAGCCCCAGCATTTT.

This clonotype was observed a handful of times. The chain uses TRBV5-6 and TRBJ2-7; TRBD1 agrees at 9 bases. Germline trimming cut 1 base from V and 3 bases from J; bases unmatched to any gene: 8. The CDR3 consists of 16 residues. The germline CDR1 and CDR2 sequences are SGHDT and YYEEEE. CDR3 in amino acids: CASSLWGQGSLYEQYF. The CDR3 DNA reads TGTGCCAGCAGCTTGTGGGGACAGGGCTCCCTCTACGAGCAGTACTTC.

This clonotype was seen only a few times. The V gene is TRBV5-4, the J gene TRBJ2-1, with 8 bases lining up with TRBD2. Germline loops: CDR1 SGHNT, CDR2 YYREEE (reference sequence). This CDR3 contains 16 residues. V lost 1 base to trimming and J lost 6 bases; unmatched junction nucleotides: 9. The CDR3 DNA reads as TGTGCCAGCAGCTTGTTCGTAGCGGGACCTCTCAATGAGCAGTTCTTC. Its protein is CASSLFVAGPLNEQFF.

The gene calls are TRBV25-1 and TRBJ2-2; the match to TRBD1 covers 7 bases. The trim removed 5 bases at V and 3 bases at J, leaving 3 bases unmatched. Germline V lookup: CDR1 MGHDK, CDR2 SYGVNS. The CDR3 loop spans 14 amino acids. CDR3 DNA: TGTGCCAGCAGTACAGACAGGGACACCGGGGAGCTGTTTTTT. This gives the protein CASSTDRDTGELFF.

The chain joins TRBV15 to TRBJ2-5; D could derive from TRBD1 or TRBD2 (6 bases each). V was pared by 0 bases and J by 2 bases, with 10 bases between. Per the germline V gene, CDR1 is LNHNV and CDR2 is YYDKDF (reference sequence). The CDR3 length is 15 residues. The CDR3 loop reads CATSRDQGGQETQYF. The CDR3 DNA sequence: TGTGCCACCAGCAGAGATCAAGGGGGGCAAGAGACCCAGTACTTC.

This clonotype was seen more than once but under ten times. The chain joins TRBV5-1 to TRBJ2-3; D gene unclear. The CDR3 consists of 16 residues. Per germline, CDR1 SGHRS and CDR2 YFSETQ. Trimming took 0 bases from V and 1 from J, leaving 12 bases between them. The CDR3 loop is CASSLGTIGGTDTQYF. The CDR3 region has the DNA TGCGCCAGCAGCTTGGGGACCATTGGGGGCACAGATACGCAGTATTTT.

This clonotype was seen a handful of times. This sequence joins TRBV5-1 and TRBJ2-1; tentatively, D is TRBD2 (5 bases). Germline loops: CDR1 SGHRS, CDR2 YFSETQ. The V gene lost 2 bases and the J gene lost 2 bases, with 8 bases spanning the gap. This CDR3 is 14 amino acids long. Written as DNA, the CDR3 is TGCGCCAGCAGCTTTGAGGGAGCCTACAATGAGCAGTTCTTC. The encoded protein is CASSFEGAYNEQFF. Full variable domain (rest looked up from reference TRBV5-1 and TRBJ2-1): KAGVTQTPRYLIKTRGQQVTLSCSPISGHRSVSWYQQTPGQGLQFLFEYFSETQRNKGNFPGRFSGRQFSNSRSEMNVSTLELGDSALYLCASSFEGAYNEQFFGPGTRLTVL.

The rearrangement joins TRBV9 to TRBJ2-1; D tentatively fits TRBD1 or TRBD2 (6 bases each). CDR3 size: 12 residues. Germline-derived CDR1 and CDR2 are SGDLS and YYNGEE. V lost 0 bases and J 15 bases, leaving 13 bases between the germline ends. CDR3 DNA: TGTGCCAGCAGCGTAGTTCGGGGGCCGTTGTTCTTC. Translation: CASSVVRGPLFF.

This clonotype was detected ten times or more. The chain has TRBV12-3 or TRBV12-4 and TRBJ2-3, with D tentatively TRBD2 (6 bases). This CDR3 has 14 residues. V was trimmed by 6 bases and J by 2 bases, leaving 12 bases between them. The CDR3 coding sequence is TGTGCCAGCAGCCCCCTAGCGAACACAGATACGCAGTATTTT. This codes for CASSPLANTDTQYF.

V usage is TRBV28 and J usage is TRBJ2-3; D is unclear. The CDR3 spans 12 residues. CDR1 is MDHEN, CDR2 SYDVKM, per germline. V dropped 8 bases and J dropped 1 base, with 7 bases sitting between them. The CDR3 region has the DNA TGTGCCAGCCAGGCCCGCACAGATACGCAGTATTTT. Its protein is CASQARTDTQYF.

This clonotype has just a few counts. This CDR3 reads CASSAGQGNEQFF. For the CDR3, the DNA is TGCGCCAGCAGCGCTGGACAGGGGAATGAGCAGTTCTTC. The genes are TRBV5-1 and TRBJ2-1; TRBD1 matches 9 bases. Unmatched junction bases numbered 3, after V lost 4 bases and J lost 7 bases. CDR3 length: 13 residues. Germline V CDR1 and CDR2: SGHRS, YFSETQ.

The chain joins TRBV12-3 or TRBV12-4 to TRBJ2-2, with D unresolved. The V gene lost 10 bases and the J gene lost 3 bases, with 15 bases spanning the gap. The CDR3 consists of 14 residues. CDR3 nucleotides: TGTGCCACCCGACCGGCCCGGGACACCGGGGAGCTGTTTTTT. Translating it yields CATRPARDTGELFF.

At least ten counts were recorded for this clonotype. The chain couples TRBV12-3 or TRBV12-4 to TRBJ2-7, with D possibly being TRBD1 (5 bases). CDR3 length: 13 amino acids. V was shortened by 3 bases and J by 6 bases, with 12 bases between the two germline ends. CDR3 bases: TGTGCCAGCAGTTTCTTAAAAAGGGGCGAGCAGTACTTC. Translated, it gives CASSFLKRGEQYF.

This CDR3 is CATSRHAGAGGRTEAFF. The CDR3 region has the DNA TGTGCCACCAGCCGACATGCTGGGGCAGGGGGCCGGACTGAAGCTTTCTTT. V is TRBV15 and J is TRBJ1-1, with TRBD1 identical over 8 bases. Losses at the gene ends were 5 bases for V and 5 bases for J; bases not matched to a gene: 16. The CDR3 has 17 residues. Germline V gene sequence: CDR1 LNHNV, CDR2 YYDKDF (reference sequence). The full variable domain, its missing parts supplied by reference TRBV15 and TRBJ1-1, is DAMVIQNPRYQVTQFGKPVTLSCSQTLNHNVMYWYQQKSSQAPKLLFHYYDKDFNNEADTPDNFQSRRPNTSFCFLDIRSPGLGDTAMYLCATSRHAGAGGRTEAFFGQGTRLTVV.

The chain joins TRBV20-1 to TRBJ2-3; 8 nucleotides agree with TRBD1. This CDR3 spans 14 amino acids. From germline, CDR1 is DFQATT and CDR2 SNEGSKA (reference sequence). The junction had 2 bases not matched to a gene; V was cut back by 3 bases and J by 0 bases. CDR3 DNA sequence: TGCAGTGCTAGGTACAGGGGGAGCACAGATACGCAGTATTTT. This codes for CSARYRGSTDTQYF.

This clonotype has more than one count but fewer than ten. This chain links TRBV20-1 with TRBJ2-1; unclear D gene. V lost 4 bases, J lost 0 bases, and 4 bases lay in between. CDR3 length: 12 amino acids. Germline CDR1 DFQATT, CDR2 SNEGSKA (reference sequence). DNA of the CDR3: TGCAGTGCTACCGACTCCTACAATGAGCAGTTCTTC. This encodes CSATDSYNEQFF.

CDR3 sequence: CASSTTGLRANEKLFF. As DNA, the CDR3 is TGTGCCAGCAGCACCACAGGGTTGAGGGCTAATGAAAAACTGTTTTTT. This chain joins TRBV7-8 and TRBJ1-4; D might be TRBD1 (6 bases). The CDR3 contains 16 residues. V was trimmed by 5 bases and J by 3 bases, leaving 16 bases between them. Germline V gene sequence: CDR1 SGHVS, CDR2 FQNEAQ.

This clonotype was recorded a few times. V usage is TRBV20-1 and J usage is TRBJ2-3; 13 bases fit TRBD2. Germline V gives CDR1 DFQATT, CDR2 SNEGSKA (reference sequence). The ends lost 4 bases at V and 7 bases at J; junction bases unmatched: 8. The CDR3 covers 15 residues. DNA of the CDR3: TGCAGTGCTACCCCGGGACTAGCGGGGTCGTATACGCAGTATTTT. Its protein product is CSATPGLAGSYTQYF.

The chain carries TRBV6-1 and TRBJ2-7; 9 nucleotides agree with TRBD2. Germline V gene data show CDR1 as MNHNS and CDR2 as SASEGT. The CDR3 extends over 14 amino acids. The V and J ends lost 7 bases and 3 bases, in that order; junction bases with no gene match: 7. The CDR3 DNA sequence: TGTGCCAGCAAGGGTAGCGGGGGTGGCTACGAGCAGTACTTC. Its protein is CASKGSGGGYEQYF.

The V and J genes are TRBV4-3 and TRBJ1-1; D is unclear. Germline-derived CDR1 and CDR2 are LGHNA and YSLEER. V lost 5 bases, J lost 0 bases, and 19 bases lay in between. This CDR3 comprises 17 residues. CDR3 sequence reads: CASSTPPGDLMNTEAFF. The DNA for the CDR3 is TGCGCCAGCAGCACCCCACCCGGGGATTTGATGAACACTGAAGCTTTCTTT.

The chain carries TRBV12-3 or TRBV12-4 and TRBJ2-4, with 11 nucleotides matching TRBD2. The CDR3 extends over 14 amino acids. Losses at the gene ends were 5 bases for V and 5 bases for J; bases not matched to a gene: 2. Here the CDR3 DNA reads TGTGCCAGCAGTGTGGGACTAGCGGAAAACATTCAGTACTTC. It encodes CASSVGLAENIQYF.

The V and J genes are TRBV29-1 and TRBJ2-2; TRBD1 might be the D (6 bases). Germline lookup yields CDR1 SQVTM and CDR2 ANQGSEA. V lost 2 bases and J lost 6, with 10 bases in between. The CDR3 contains 13 residues. Written as DNA, the CDR3 is TGCAGCGTTGAACAGGGGAAGGCCGGGGAGCTGTTTTTT. Protein sequence: CSVEQGKAGELFF.

The sample holds many counts of this clonotype. V usage is TRBV10-3 and J usage is TRBJ2-5; either TRBD1 or TRBD2 may supply D (5 bases each). Germline V CDR1 and CDR2: ENHRY, SYGVKD. Trimming removed 0 bases from V and 4 bases from J, with 9 bases in between. The CDR3 has 14 amino acids. CDR3: CAISESWDGETQYF. The CDR3 nucleotides read TGTGCCATCAGTGAGTCATGGGACGGAGAGACCCAGTACTTC.

This clonotype was counted at least ten times. The chain combines TRBV20-1 with TRBJ2-5, with D unresolved. This CDR3 is 13 amino acids long. V gave up 2 bases and J gave up 2 bases, with 9 bases separating them. CDR1 is DFQATT and CDR2 is SNEGSKA in the germline V gene (reference sequence). For the CDR3, the DNA is TGCAGTGCTAGACCGGGTGGTCAAGAGACCCAGTACTTC. Residues: CSARPGGQETQYF.

The chain links TRBV9 to TRBJ2-5; D call uncertain. Looked up from germline, CDR1 is SGDLS and CDR2 is YYNGEE. Trimming shortened V by 6 bases and J by 1 base, and 4 bases separated the two germline ends. This CDR3 spans 11 amino acids. The CDR3 DNA is TGTGCCAGCAATATCCAAGAGACCCAGTACTTC. Protein sequence: CASNIQETQYF.

The table lists this clonotype with many counts. The CDR3: CASSPTGLVNEQFF. CDR3 bases: TGTGCCAGCAGCCCCACAGGGTTGGTCAATGAGCAGTTCTTC. The V call is TRBV7-2, the J call TRBJ2-1, with a weak D call TRBD1 (6 bases). V was trimmed by 5 bases and J by 6 bases, leaving 14 bases between them. CDR1 is SGHTA, CDR2 FQGNSA, per germline. This CDR3 region has 14 residues.

V gene TRBV10-3 combines with J gene TRBJ2-1; D tentatively reads TRBD1 or TRBD2 (5 bases each). The CDR3 length is 13 residues. The germline V gene encodes CDR1 ENHRY and CDR2 SYGVKD. Trimming shortened V by 2 bases and J by 8 bases, and 10 bases separated the two germline ends. Written as DNA, the CDR3 is TGTGCCATCAGTGAGAAGTCGGGGCATGAGCAGTTCTTC. It translates to CAISEKSGHEQFF.

Here the CDR3 reads CASSAGRTGGYGYTF. The CDR3 DNA sequence: TGTGCCAGCAGCGCAGGACGGACAGGGGGCTATGGCTACACCTTC. This chain connects TRBV5-5 to TRBJ1-2, with 10 positions matching TRBD1. The CDR3 is 15 residues long. In germline, CDR1 is SGHKS, CDR2 YYEKEE (reference sequence). V lost 4 bases to trimming and J lost 4 bases; unmatched junction nucleotides: 7.

CDR3 DNA: TGCAGCGTACTACCGGGACAGGGGGCTGGCTACACCTTC. Translation gives CSVLPGQGAGYTF. The chain joins TRBV29-1 to TRBJ1-2; the match to TRBD1 covers 12 bases. Per germline, CDR1 SQVTM and CDR2 ANQGSEA. J was trimmed by 7 bases and V by 6 bases; bases with no gene match: 6. CDR3 length equals 13 residues.

This CDR3 reads CASSAGTDYGYTF. The CDR3 DNA follows: TGTGCCAGCAGCGCCGGGACGGACTATGGCTACACCTTC. The V call is TRBV11-1, the J call TRBJ1-2, with a weak D call TRBD1 (5 bases). CDR1 is SGHAT, CDR2 FQDESV, per germline (reference sequence). Trimming shortened V by 5 bases and J by 3 bases, and 10 bases separated the two germline ends. The CDR3 totals 13 residues.

This clonotype has a count of ten or more. The chain recombines TRBV24-1 with TRBJ2-3, with D perhaps matching TRBD2 (7 bases). Trimming removed 2 bases at V and 7 bases at J, with 15 bases between. From germline, CDR1 is KGHDR and CDR2 SFDVKD. CDR3 length: 15 amino acids. The CDR3 here is CATSDSRGAQYTQYF. In DNA, the CDR3 is TGTGCCACCAGTGATTCTCGGGGGGCCCAGTATACGCAGTATTTT.